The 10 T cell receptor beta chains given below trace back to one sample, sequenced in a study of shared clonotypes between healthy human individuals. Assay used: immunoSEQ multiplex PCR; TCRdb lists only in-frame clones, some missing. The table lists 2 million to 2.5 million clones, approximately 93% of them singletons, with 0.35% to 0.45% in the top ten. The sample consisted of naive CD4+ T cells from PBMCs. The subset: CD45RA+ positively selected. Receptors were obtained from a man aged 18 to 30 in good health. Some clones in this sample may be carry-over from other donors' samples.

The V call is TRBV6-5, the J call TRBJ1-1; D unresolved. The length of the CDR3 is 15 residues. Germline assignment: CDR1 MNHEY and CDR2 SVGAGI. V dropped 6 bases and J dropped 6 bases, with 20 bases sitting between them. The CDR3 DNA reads TGTGCCAGCAGCCCCCGGGAGACCGTAAGCTCTGAAGCTTTCTTT. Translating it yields CASSPRETVSSEAFF.

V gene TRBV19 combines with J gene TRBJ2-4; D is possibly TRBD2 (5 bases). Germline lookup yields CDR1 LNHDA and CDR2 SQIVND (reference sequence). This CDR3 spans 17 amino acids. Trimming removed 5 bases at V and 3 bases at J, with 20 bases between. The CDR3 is CASSPTARRVGKNIQYF. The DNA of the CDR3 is TGTGCCAGTAGTCCGACTGCGAGGCGGGTTGGCAAAAACATTCAGTACTTC.

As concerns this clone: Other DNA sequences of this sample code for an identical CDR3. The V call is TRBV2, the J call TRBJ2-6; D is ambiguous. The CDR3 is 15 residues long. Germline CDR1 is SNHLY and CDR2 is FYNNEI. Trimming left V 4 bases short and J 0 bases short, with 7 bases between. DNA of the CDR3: TGTGCCAGCAGTGTTTCAGGCTCTGGGGCCAACGTCCTGACTTTC. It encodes CASSVSGSGANVLTF.

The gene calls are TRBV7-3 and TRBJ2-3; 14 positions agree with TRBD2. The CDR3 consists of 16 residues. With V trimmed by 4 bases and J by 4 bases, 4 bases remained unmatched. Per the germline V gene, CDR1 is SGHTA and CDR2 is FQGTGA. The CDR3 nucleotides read TGTGCCAGCAGCTCAATGGGACTAGCGGGAGCAGATACGCAGTATTTT. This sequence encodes CASSSMGLAGADTQYF.

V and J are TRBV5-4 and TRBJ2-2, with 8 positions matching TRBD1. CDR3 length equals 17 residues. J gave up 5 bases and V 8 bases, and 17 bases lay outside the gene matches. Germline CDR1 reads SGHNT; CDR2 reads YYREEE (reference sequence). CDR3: CASQAPGGTGLTGELFF. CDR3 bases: TGTGCCAGTCAAGCCCCCGGAGGGACAGGATTAACCGGGGAGCTGTTTTTT.

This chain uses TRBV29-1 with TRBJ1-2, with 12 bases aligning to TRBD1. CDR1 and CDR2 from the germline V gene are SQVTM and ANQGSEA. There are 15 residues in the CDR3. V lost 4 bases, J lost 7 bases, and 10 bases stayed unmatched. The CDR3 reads CSVVFGTGGFGGYTF. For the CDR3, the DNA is TGCAGCGTTGTATTCGGGACAGGGGGCTTTGGTGGCTACACCTTC. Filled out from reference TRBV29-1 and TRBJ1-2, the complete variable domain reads SAVISQKPSRDICQRGTSLTIQCQVDSQVTMMFWYRQQPGQSLTLIATANQGSEATYESGFVIDKFPISRPNLTFSTLTVSNMSPEDSSIYLCSVVFGTGGFGGYTFGSGTRLTVV.

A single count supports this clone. The CDR3 sequence is CASSRVGQGGVYGYTF. In DNA, the CDR3 is TGTGCCAGTAGCCGGGTGGGACAGGGAGGAGTCTATGGCTACACCTTC. The chain has TRBV19 and TRBJ1-2; 9 bases line up with TRBD1. The CDR3 runs to 16 residues. Germline CDR1 and CDR2: LNHDA and SQIVND (reference sequence). V lost 6 bases, J lost 4 bases, and 12 bases stayed unmatched.

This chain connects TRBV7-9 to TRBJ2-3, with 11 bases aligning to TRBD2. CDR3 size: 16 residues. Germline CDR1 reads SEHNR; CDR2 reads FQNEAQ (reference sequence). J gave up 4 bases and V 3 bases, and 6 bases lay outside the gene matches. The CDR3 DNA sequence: TGTGCCAGCAGCTTTACTAGCGGGAGTGAATCAGATACGCAGTATTTT. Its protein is CASSFTSGSESDTQYF.

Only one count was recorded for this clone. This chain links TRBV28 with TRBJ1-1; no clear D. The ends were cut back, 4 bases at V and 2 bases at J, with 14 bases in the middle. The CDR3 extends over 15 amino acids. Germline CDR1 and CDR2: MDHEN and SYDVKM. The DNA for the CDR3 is TGTGCCAGCAGTTCACCCGGGCTGGGCAACACTGAAGCTTTCTTT. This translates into CASSSPGLGNTEAFF.

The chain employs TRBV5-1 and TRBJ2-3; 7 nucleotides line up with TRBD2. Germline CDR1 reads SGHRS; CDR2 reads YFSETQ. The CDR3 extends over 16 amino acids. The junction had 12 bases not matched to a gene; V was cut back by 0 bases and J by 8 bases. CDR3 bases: TGCGCCAGCAGCTTGGTGGCGGGGGAGGGGCCGCGTACGCAGTATTTT. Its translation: CASSLVAGEGPRTQYF.